These 5 T cell receptor beta chains share one sample of origin, sequenced in a study of OX40 agonist ivuxolimab in advanced cancers. Using immunoSEQ multiplex PCR, the repertoire was profiled, and TCRdb retains in-frame clones only, with some absent. This table holds 60,000 to 75,000 clones, 91% found once. The sequencing here drew on CD4+ or CD8+ T cells sorted from blood, taken in a trial of the OX40 agonist ivuxolimab. Receptors originate from an adult with an advanced solid tumor such as melanoma, head and neck, liver or kidney cancer.

For the CDR3, the DNA is TGTGCCAGCAGTAGACAGAAAAATTCACCCCTCCACTTT. This encodes CASSRQKNSPLHF. The V and J genes are TRBV6-5 and TRBJ1-6, with TRBD1 as a possible D gene (5 bases). The CDR3 length is 13 residues. Germline CDR1 reads MNHEY; CDR2 reads SVGAGI. V lost 5 bases to trimming and J lost 7 bases, with 9 bases between them.

This chain links TRBV28 with TRBJ1-2; no clear D. Germline loops: CDR1 MDHEN, CDR2 SYDVKM. This CDR3 comprises 14 residues. V was pared by 3 bases and J by 0 bases, with 8 bases between. The CDR3 sequence is CASSFYTANYGYTF. The CDR3 DNA sequence: TGTGCCAGCAGTTTTTACACAGCTAACTATGGCTACACCTTC.

The chain joins TRBV10-3 to TRBJ2-7; 10 bases are a match to TRBD2. CDR1 and CDR2 from the germline V gene are ENHRY and SYGVKD. V dropped 10 bases and J dropped 3; count of bases not matched to a gene: 12. This CDR3 is 15 amino acids long. CDR3 coding DNA: TGTGCCAGCTCCGGGACTAGCGTAAAAAACTACGAGCAGTACTTC. Amino acid sequence: CASSGTSVKNYEQYF.

The J gene is TRBJ2-1, the V gene TRBV5-1, with D perhaps TRBD1 (6 bases). The V gene lost 4 bases and the J gene lost 5 bases, with 10 bases spanning the gap. This CDR3 has 13 residues. Germline CDR1 is SGHRS and CDR2 is YFSETQ. Here the CDR3 reads CASSKQGDNEQFF. CDR3 sequence (DNA): TGCGCCAGCAGCAAACAGGGCGACAATGAGCAGTTCTTC.

This chain connects TRBV5-4 to TRBJ2-5, with 12 bases identical to TRBD2. Germline V lookup: CDR1 SGHNT, CDR2 YYREEE (reference sequence). The CDR3 covers 16 residues. With 4 bases clipped from V and 2 bases from J, the junction kept 6 bases outside the gene matches. The CDR3 DNA sequence: TGTGCCAGCAGCCAGAGCCTAGCGGGAGGGCAAGAGACCCAGTACTTC. Its translation is CASSQSLAGGQETQYF.